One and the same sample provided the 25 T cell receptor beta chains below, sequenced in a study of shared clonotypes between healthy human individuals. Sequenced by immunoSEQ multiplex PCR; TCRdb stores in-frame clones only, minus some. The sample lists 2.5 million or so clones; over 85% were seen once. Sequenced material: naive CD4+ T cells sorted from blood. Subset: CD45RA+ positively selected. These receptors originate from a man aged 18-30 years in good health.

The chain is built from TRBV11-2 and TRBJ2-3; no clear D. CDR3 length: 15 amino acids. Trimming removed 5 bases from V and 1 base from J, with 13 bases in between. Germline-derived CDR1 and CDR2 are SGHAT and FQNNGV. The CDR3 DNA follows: TGTGCCAGCAGCCCCACCGCCCAGGGCACAGATACGCAGTATTTT. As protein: CASSPTAQGTDTQYF. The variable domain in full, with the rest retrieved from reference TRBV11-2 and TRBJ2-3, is EAGVAQSPRYKIIEKRQSVAFWCNPISGHATLYWYQQILGQGPKLLIQFQNNGVVDDSQLPKDRFSAERLKGVDSTLKIQPAKLEDSAVYLCASSPTAQGTDTQYFGPGTRLTVL.

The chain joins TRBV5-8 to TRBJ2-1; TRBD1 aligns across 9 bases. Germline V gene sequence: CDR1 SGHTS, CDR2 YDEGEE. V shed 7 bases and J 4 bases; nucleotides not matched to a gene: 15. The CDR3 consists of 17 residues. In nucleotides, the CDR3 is TGTGCCAGCTCCCGGTCGCCCGGGACAGGGTCATACAATGAGCAGTTCTTC. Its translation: CASSRSPGTGSYNEQFF.

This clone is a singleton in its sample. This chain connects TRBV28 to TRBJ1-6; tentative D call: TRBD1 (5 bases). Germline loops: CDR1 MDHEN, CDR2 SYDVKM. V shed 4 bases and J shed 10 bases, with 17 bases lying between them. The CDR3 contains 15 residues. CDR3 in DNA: TGTGCCAGCAGTTCAGGGTCGCTGGGAGGATCACCCCTCCACTTT. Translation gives CASSSGSLGGSPLHF.

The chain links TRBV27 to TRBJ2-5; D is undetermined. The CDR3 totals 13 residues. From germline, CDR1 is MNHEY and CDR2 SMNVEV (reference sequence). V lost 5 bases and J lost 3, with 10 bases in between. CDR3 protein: CASSTMRKETQYF. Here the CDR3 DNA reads TGTGCCAGCAGTACCATGCGGAAAGAGACCCAGTACTTC.

The CDR3 DNA is TGTGCCAGCAGTGATGTTCGACTAGCGGATTACCAAGAGACCCAGTACTTC. Protein product: CASSDVRLADYQETQYF. The chain carries TRBV25-1 and TRBJ2-5; 9 nucleotides match TRBD2. Germline V gene lookup returns CDR1 MGHDK and CDR2 SYGVNS. Unmatched junction bases numbered 8, after V lost 3 bases and J lost 0 bases. The CDR3 is 17 residues long.

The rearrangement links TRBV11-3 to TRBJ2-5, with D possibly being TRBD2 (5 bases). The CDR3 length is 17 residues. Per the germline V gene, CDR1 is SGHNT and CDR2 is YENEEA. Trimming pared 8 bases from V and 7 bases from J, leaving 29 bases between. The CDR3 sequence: CASQRPWQGALILTQYF. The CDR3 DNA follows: TGTGCCAGCCAGCGGCCCTGGCAAGGAGCACTGATTTTGACCCAGTACTTC.

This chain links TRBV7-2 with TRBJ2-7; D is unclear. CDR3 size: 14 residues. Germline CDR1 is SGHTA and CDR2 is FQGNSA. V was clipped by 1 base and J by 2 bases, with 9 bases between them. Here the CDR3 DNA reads TGTGCCAGCAGCTTAGATCTAGGGACCTACGAGCAGTACTTC. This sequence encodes CASSLDLGTYEQYF.

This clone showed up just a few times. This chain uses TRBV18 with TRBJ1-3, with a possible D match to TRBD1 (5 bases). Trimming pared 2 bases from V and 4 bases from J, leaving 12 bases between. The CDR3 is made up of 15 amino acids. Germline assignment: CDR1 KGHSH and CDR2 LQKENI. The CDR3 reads CASSPVATEGNTIYF. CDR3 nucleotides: TGTGCCAGCTCACCAGTAGCGACAGAAGGAAACACCATATATTTT.

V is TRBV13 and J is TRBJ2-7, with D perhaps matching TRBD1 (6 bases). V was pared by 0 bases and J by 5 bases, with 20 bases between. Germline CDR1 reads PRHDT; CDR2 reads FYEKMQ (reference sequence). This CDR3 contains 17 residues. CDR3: CASSLGPGWGQGHEQYF. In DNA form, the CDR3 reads TGTGCCAGCAGCTTAGGGCCAGGGTGGGGACAAGGGCACGAGCAGTACTTC.

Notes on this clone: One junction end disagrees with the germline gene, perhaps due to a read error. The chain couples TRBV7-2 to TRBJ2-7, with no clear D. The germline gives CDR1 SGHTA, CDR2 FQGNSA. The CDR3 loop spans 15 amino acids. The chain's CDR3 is CASSLAGPSPYEQHF. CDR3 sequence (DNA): TGTGCCAGCAGCTTAGCCGGACCATCTCCGTACGAGCAGCACTTC.

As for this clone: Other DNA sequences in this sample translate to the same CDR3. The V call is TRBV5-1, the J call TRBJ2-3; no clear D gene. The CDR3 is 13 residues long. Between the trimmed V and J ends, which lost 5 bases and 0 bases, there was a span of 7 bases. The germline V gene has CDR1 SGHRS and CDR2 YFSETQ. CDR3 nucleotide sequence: TGCGCCAGCAGACCCCTTAGCACAGATACGCAGTATTTT. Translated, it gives CASRPLSTDTQYF.

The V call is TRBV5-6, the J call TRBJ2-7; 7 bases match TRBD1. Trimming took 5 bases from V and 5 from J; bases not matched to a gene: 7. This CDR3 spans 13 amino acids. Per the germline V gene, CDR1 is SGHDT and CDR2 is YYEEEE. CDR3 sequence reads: CASRILGGNEQYF. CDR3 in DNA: TGTGCCAGCAGGATACTAGGGGGCAACGAGCAGTACTTC.

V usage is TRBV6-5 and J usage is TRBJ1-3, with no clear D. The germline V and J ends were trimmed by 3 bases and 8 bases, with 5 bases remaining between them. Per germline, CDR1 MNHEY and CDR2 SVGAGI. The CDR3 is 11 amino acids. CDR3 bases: TGTGCCAGCAGTTATTACGACACCATATATTTT. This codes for CASSYYDTIYF.

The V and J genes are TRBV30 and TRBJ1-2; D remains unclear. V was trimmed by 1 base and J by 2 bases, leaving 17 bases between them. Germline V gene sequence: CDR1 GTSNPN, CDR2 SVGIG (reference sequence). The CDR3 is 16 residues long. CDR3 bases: TGTGCCTGGAGTGCCCTCCTTGCAGAAAAAAACTATGGCTACACCTTC. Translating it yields CAWSALLAEKNYGYTF.

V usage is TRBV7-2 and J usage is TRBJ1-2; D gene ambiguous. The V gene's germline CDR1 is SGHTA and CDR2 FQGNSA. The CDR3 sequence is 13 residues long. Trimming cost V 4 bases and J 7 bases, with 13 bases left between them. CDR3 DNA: TGTGCCAGCAGCTCCCCCGGGCCGATTGGCTACACCTTC. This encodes CASSSPGPIGYTF.

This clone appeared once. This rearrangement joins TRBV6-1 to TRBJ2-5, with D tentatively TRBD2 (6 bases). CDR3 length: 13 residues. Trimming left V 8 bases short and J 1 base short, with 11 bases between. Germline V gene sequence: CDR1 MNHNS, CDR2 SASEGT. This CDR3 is CASVRGPQETQYF. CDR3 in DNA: TGTGCCAGCGTGCGGGGACCCCAAGAGACCCAGTACTTC.

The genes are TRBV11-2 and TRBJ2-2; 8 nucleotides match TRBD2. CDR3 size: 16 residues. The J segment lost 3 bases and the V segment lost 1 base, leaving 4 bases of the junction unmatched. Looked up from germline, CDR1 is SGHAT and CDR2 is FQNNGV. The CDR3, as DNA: TGTGCCAGCAGCTTAGTCGGGGGGGTTGACACCGGGGAGCTGTTTTTT. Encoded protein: CASSLVGGVDTGELFF.

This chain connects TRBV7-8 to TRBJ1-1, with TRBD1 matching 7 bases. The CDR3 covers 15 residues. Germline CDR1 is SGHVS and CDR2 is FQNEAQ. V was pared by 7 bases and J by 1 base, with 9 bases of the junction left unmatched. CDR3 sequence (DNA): TGTGCCAGCACTTCTGTGGGACAGAAGAACACTGAAGCTTTCTTT. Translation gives CASTSVGQKNTEAFF.

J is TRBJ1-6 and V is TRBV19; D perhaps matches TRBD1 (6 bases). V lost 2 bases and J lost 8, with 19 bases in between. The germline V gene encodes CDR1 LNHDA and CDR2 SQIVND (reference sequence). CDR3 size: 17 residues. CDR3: CASSISKPGTLYSPLHF. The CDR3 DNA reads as TGTGCCAGTAGTATATCTAAACCCGGGACACTGTATTCACCCCTCCACTTT. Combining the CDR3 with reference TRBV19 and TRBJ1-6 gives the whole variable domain DGGITQSPKYLFRKEGQNVTLSCEQNLNHDAMYWYRQDPGQGLRLIYYSQIVNDFQKGDIAEGYSVSREKKESFPLTVTSAQKNPTAFYLCASSISKPGTLYSPLHFGNGTRLTVT.

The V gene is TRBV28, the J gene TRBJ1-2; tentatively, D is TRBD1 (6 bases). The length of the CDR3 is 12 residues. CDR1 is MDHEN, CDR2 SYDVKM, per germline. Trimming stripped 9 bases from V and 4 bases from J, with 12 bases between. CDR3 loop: CASGGAAYGYTF. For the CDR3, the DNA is TGTGCCAGTGGGGGGGCAGCCTATGGCTACACCTTC.

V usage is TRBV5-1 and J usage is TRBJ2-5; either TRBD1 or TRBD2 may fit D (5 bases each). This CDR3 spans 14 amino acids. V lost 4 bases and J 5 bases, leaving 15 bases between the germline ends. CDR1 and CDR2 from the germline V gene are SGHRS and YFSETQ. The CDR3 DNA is TGCGCCAGCAGCCCGGCACCGGGGCCGGAGACCCAGTACTTC. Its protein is CASSPAPGPETQYF.

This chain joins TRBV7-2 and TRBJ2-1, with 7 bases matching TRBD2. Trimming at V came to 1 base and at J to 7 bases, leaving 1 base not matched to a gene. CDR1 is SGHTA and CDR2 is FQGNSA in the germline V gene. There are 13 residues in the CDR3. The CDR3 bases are TGTGCCAGCAGCTTAGGGGAGGGGAATGAGCAGTTCTTC. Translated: CASSLGEGNEQFF.

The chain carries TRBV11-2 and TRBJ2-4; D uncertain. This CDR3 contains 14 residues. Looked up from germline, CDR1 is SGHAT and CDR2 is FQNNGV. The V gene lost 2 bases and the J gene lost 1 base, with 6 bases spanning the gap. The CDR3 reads CASSLWQAKNIQYF. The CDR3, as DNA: TGTGCCAGCAGCTTATGGCAGGCCAAAAACATTCAGTACTTC.

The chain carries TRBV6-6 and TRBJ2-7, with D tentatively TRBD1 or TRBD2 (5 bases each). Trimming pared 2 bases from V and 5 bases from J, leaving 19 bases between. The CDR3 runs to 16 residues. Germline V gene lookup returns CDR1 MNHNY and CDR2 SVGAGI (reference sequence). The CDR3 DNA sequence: TGTGCCAGCAGTTACCGACCAGAGGGGCGAGGCAACGAGCAGTACTTC. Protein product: CASSYRPEGRGNEQYF.

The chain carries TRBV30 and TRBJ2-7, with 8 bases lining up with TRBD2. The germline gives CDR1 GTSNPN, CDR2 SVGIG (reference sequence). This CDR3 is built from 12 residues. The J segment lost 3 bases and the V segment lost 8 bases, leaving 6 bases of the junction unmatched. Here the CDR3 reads CARAGEGYEQYF. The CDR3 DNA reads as TGTGCCCGAGCGGGAGAGGGCTACGAGCAGTACTTC.